This T cell receptor (beta chain) came from a study of human T cells and chemical hapten exposure. Germline loops: CDR1 SEHNR, CDR2 FQNEAQ (reference sequence). Trimming left V 5 bases short and J 2 bases short, with 15 bases between. The CDR3 covers 15 residues. TCRdb called the RACE reads again in MiXCR, with one record for every CDR3 protein. The sample includes some 49,000 distinct CDR3 sequences, less than 9.5% of them seen just once. This clonotype was recorded a few times. The sample's time point: patch test 1, 2 weeks after DPC sensitization. Noted treatment: therapeutic diphenylcyclopropenone sensitization with weekly scalp DPC. Venepuncture was done earlier than the placement of each patch test.

Sequences were derived from whole blood, sampled in connection with sensitization to the hapten diphenylcyclopropenone (DPC). The clonotype originates from a woman aged 45-60 years with alopecia areata. Some clones in this sample may be carry-over from other donors' samples. The V gene is TRBV7-9, the J gene TRBJ1-2; D is undetermined. The CDR3 protein is CASSPATRSNYGYTF. Here the CDR3 DNA reads TGTGCCAGCAGCCCGGCGACAAGGTCAAACTATGGCTACACCTTC.